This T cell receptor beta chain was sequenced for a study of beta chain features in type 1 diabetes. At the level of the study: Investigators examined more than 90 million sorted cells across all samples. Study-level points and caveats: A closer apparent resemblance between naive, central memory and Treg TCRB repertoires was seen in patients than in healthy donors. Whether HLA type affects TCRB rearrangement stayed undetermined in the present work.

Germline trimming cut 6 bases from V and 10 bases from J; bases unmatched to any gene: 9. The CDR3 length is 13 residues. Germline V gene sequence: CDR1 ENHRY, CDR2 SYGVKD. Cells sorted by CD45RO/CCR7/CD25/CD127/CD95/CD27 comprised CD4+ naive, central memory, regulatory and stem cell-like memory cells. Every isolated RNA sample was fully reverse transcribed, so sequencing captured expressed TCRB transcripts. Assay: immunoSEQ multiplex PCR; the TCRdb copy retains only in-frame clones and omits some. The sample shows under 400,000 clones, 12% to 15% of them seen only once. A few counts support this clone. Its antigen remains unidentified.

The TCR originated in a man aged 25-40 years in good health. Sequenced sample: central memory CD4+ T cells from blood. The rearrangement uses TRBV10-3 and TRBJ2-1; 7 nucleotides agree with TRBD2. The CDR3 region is CAISGGGDWEQFF. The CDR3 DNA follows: TGTGCCATCAGCGGGGGAGGGGATTGGGAGCAGTTCTTC.